The 18 T cell receptor beta chains below come from one sample, sequenced in a study of CD8+CD57+ T cells in acquired aplastic anemia. Before being chosen for sequencing, patients had shown CD8+CD57+ cell expansion by flow cytometry. The template used for profiling TCR beta VDJ and CDR3 was genomic DNA. TCRdb re-analysed the reads in MiXCR, keeping a single row per CDR3 protein. The table has roughly 500,000 distinct CDR3 sequences, around 32% seen once. The sample comprised sorted CD4+, CD8+, or CD8+CD57+ T cells (not recorded which) from PBMCs. These receptor sequences come from a human donor with aplastic anemia.

In its sample, this clonotype was seen many times. The chain has TRBV5-1 and TRBJ1-2; D gene unclear. V lost 3 bases, J lost 1 base, and 16 bases lay in between. The CDR3 is 16 residues long. Germline loops: CDR1 SGHRS, CDR2 YFSETQ. CDR3 amino acids: CASSSVNERLNYGYTF. In DNA form, the CDR3 reads TGCGCCAGCAGCTCCGTTAACGAGAGGCTTAACTATGGCTACACCTTC.

This clonotype was detected ten times or more. J is TRBJ1-1 and V is TRBV2; no firm D call. The V end lost 2 bases, the J end lost 2 bases, and 9 bases lay between the germline ends. CDR3 size: 14 residues. Germline assignment: CDR1 SNHLY and CDR2 FYNNEI. The CDR3 DNA follows: TGTGCCAGCAGTGAACAAGGTATTAACACTGAAGCTTTCTTT. Translated: CASSEQGINTEAFF.

The genes are TRBV7-2 and TRBJ2-1; 7 nucleotides match TRBD2. This CDR3 region has 16 residues. The junction had 8 bases not matched to a gene; V was cut back by 2 bases and J by 4 bases. Germline V gives CDR1 SGHTA, CDR2 FQGNSA. CDR3 sequence: CASSLTGGRLYNEQFF. The CDR3 DNA sequence: TGTGCCAGCAGCTTAACGGGAGGAAGACTTTACAATGAGCAGTTCTTC.

The sample holds many counts of this clonotype. The chain combines TRBV7-3 with TRBJ1-6; D is undetermined. Germline values: CDR1 SGHTA, CDR2 FQGTGA. The length of the CDR3 is 13 residues. V was shortened by 2 bases and J by 7 bases, with 6 bases between the two germline ends. This CDR3 reads CASSLARNSPLHF. CDR3 nucleotide sequence: TGTGCCAGCAGCTTAGCTCGGAATTCACCCCTCCACTTT.

This clonotype was picked up many times. The V and J genes are TRBV29-1 and TRBJ2-7; D might be TRBD1 or TRBD2, each matching 5 bases. CDR1 is SQVTM, CDR2 ANQGSEA, per germline. Trimming took off 5 bases at V and 5 bases at J, with 10 bases between the two ends. CDR3 size: 11 residues. CDR3 in amino acids: CSVRQGDEQYF. In nucleotides, the CDR3 is TGCAGCGTTAGGCAGGGAGACGAGCAGTACTTC.

This clonotype showed up just a few times. The chain uses TRBV19 and TRBJ2-2, with D possibly being TRBD2 (6 bases). V was clipped by 4 bases and J by 2 bases, with 8 bases between them. Per germline, CDR1 LNHDA and CDR2 SQIVND (reference sequence). The CDR3 has 14 amino acids. The CDR3 coding sequence is TGTGCCAGTAGTAGCGGGATAAACACCGGGGAGCTGTTTTTT. Translation gives CASSSGINTGELFF. The whole variable domain, filled in from reference TRBV19 and TRBJ2-2, reads DGGITQSPKYLFRKEGQNVTLSCEQNLNHDAMYWYRQDPGQGLRLIYYSQIVNDFQKGDIAEGYSVSREKKESFPLTVTSAQKNPTAFYLCASSSGINTGELFFGEGSRLTVL.

The chain recombines TRBV14 with TRBJ2-7, with 8 nucleotides matching TRBD1. The CDR3 is 16 amino acids. The germline V gene encodes CDR1 SGHDN and CDR2 FVKESK. J gave up 6 bases and V 4 bases, and 14 bases lay outside the gene matches. CDR3 nucleotides: TGTGCCAGCAGCCTTCTCTTAAGGACAGGGATGTCCGAGCAGTACTTC. This translates into CASSLLLRTGMSEQYF.

In its sample, this clonotype was seen many times. A much more abundant neighbour one base away suggests this may be a read error. CDR3 sequence: CASSLGQRNTEAFF. CDR3 bases: TGTGCCAGCAGCTTAGGACAGAGGAACACTGAAGCTTTCTTT. This chain joins TRBV7-9 and TRBJ1-1, with TRBD1 as a possible D gene (5 bases). Germline CDR1 SEHNR, CDR2 FQNEAQ (reference sequence). The CDR3 loop spans 14 amino acids. V was shortened by 1 base and J by 1 base, with 7 bases between the two germline ends.

V usage is TRBV6-1 and J usage is TRBJ1-5; 10 positions agree with TRBD1. V shed 6 bases, J shed 6 bases, and the junction held 5 bases outside the gene matches. The germline gives CDR1 MNHNS, CDR2 SASEGT. The CDR3 has 14 residues. Here the CDR3 reads CASRRGQGFQPQHF. The CDR3, as DNA: TGTGCCAGCAGGAGGGGACAGGGGTTTCAGCCCCAGCATTTT.

The chain combines TRBV2 with TRBJ1-1; D call uncertain. This CDR3 region has 15 residues. V was pared by 2 bases and J by 1 base, with 11 bases between. Per germline, CDR1 SNHLY and CDR2 FYNNEI. CDR3: CASSEWNSRNTEAFF. The CDR3 nucleotides read TGTGCCAGCAGTGAATGGAACTCAAGGAACACTGAAGCTTTCTTT. The full variable domain, with the rest looked up from reference TRBV2 and TRBJ1-1, is EPEVTQTPSHQVTQMGQEVILRCVPISNHLYFYWYRQILGQKVEFLVSFYNNEISEKSEIFDDQFSVERPDGSNFTLKIRSTKLEDSAMYFCASSEWNSRNTEAFFGQGTRLTVV.

This clonotype came up many times. The chain uses TRBV7-2 and TRBJ1-2; D is undetermined. Germline V CDR1 and CDR2: SGHTA, FQGNSA. The CDR3 runs 13 residues. Trimming took 4 bases from V and 3 from J, leaving 9 bases between them. This CDR3 reads CASSSDVYYGYTF. CDR3 in DNA: TGTGCCAGCAGCTCCGACGTTTACTATGGCTACACCTTC.

V usage is TRBV19 and J usage is TRBJ1-2; D ambiguous. The germline V and J ends were trimmed by 5 bases and 10 bases, with 17 bases remaining between them. The V gene's germline CDR1 is LNHDA and CDR2 SQIVND (reference sequence). CDR3 size: 13 residues. CDR3 nucleotides: TGTGCCAGTAGTCCCCAGCTTGGGCATGCCTACACCTTC. Translated, it gives CASSPQLGHAYTF.

A remark on this clonotype: Since a much larger clone is just one base distant, this may be a read error. The V gene is TRBV5-1, the J gene TRBJ1-6; the match to TRBD1 covers 9 bases. This CDR3 spans 14 amino acids. Germline CDR1 SGHRS, CDR2 YFSETQ. The CDR3 protein is CASSYRGQDSLLHF. The CDR3 DNA reads as TGCGCCAGCAGCTACAGGGGGCAGGATTCACTCCTCCACTTT.

The V gene is TRBV7-3, the J gene TRBJ2-5; D is unclear. Trimming cost V 4 bases and J 4 bases, with 7 bases left between them. The CDR3 covers 12 residues. Germline loops: CDR1 SGHTA, CDR2 FQGTGA. CDR3 loop: CASSSIRETQYF. The CDR3 DNA reads TGTGCCAGCAGCTCGATTCGAGAGACCCAGTACTTC.

This clonotype was seen at least ten times. The rearrangement uses TRBV7-2 and TRBJ2-7, with a tentative D call TRBD2 (6 bases). Trimming removed 2 bases from V and 0 bases from J, with 11 bases in between. CDR3 size: 15 residues. CDR1 SGHTA and CDR2 FQGNSA come from the germline V gene. Here the CDR3 DNA reads TGTGCCAGCAGCTTATACCCTAGCGCCTCCTACGAGCAGTACTTC. It yields the protein CASSLYPSASYEQYF.

This clonotype was picked up many times. The chain links TRBV2 to TRBJ2-7; 10 nucleotides line up with TRBD2. Looked up from germline, CDR1 is SNHLY and CDR2 is FYNNEI. V gave up 5 bases and J gave up 6 bases; unmatched junction bases: 7. This CDR3 is 14 amino acids long. Written as DNA, the CDR3 is TGTGCCAGCAGTCGTACTAGCGGGGAAGGCGAGCAGTACTTC. It codes for CASSRTSGEGEQYF. Full variable domain (rest looked up from reference TRBV2 and TRBJ2-7): EPEVTQTPSHQVTQMGQEVILRCVPISNHLYFYWYRQILGQKVEFLVSFYNNEISEKSEIFDDQFSVERPDGSNFTLKIRSTKLEDSAMYFCASSRTSGEGEQYFGPGTRLTVT.

The gene calls are TRBV6-1 and TRBJ2-7; 7 nucleotides agree with TRBD2. Germline V gene lookup returns CDR1 MNHNS and CDR2 SASEGT. This CDR3 region has 14 residues. The trim removed 4 bases at V and 2 bases at J, leaving 5 bases unmatched. The CDR3 sequence: CASSVPGLPYEQYF. The DNA of the CDR3 is TGTGCCAGCAGTGTACCGGGACTACCCTACGAGCAGTACTTC.

This chain connects TRBV30 to TRBJ1-4; the D is unclear. The V and J ends lost 2 bases and 7 bases respectively, with 14 bases between them. The CDR3 totals 14 residues. Per the germline V gene, CDR1 is GTSNPN and CDR2 is SVGIG (reference sequence). The CDR3 spells CAWSFYSRSEKLFF. CDR3 DNA: TGTGCCTGGAGTTTTTACAGTCGATCTGAAAAACTGTTTTTT.